This T cell receptor beta chain was found in a study of cytomegalovirus exposure and HLA in healthy donors. Clones were read by immunoSEQ multiplex PCR, and TCRdb kept only the in-frame ones, dropping some. This sample has a few hundred thousand clones; less than 95% occur once, and the top ten carry 2.5% to 3.5%. The validation cohort, a group of around 120 subjects, included the donors and was separate from the roughly 620-subject first cohort. Germline loops: CDR1 MNHEY, CDR2 SVGAGI. The CDR3 is 14 residues long. The junction had 5 bases not matched to a gene; V was cut back by 2 bases and J by 8 bases. Note on this clone: The antigen remains unidentified.

General study findings and limits: Subsequent analysis revealed that first-cohort TCR clusters tended to co-occur in the roughly 120 validation repertoires. Usually a TCR sequence was rare, but some public TCRs were found in many donors. The study put some 160 TCR beta chains on its list as cytomegalovirus-associated.

The sample comprised PBMCs. This clonotype originated in a woman in her twenties or thirties in good health and CMV-seronegative. This chain connects TRBV6-5 to TRBJ1-3; TRBD1 aligns across 8 bases. The CDR3 reads CASSYGQGSDTIYF. CDR3 nucleotide sequence: TGTGCCAGCAGTTACGGACAGGGTTCCGACACCATATATTTT.